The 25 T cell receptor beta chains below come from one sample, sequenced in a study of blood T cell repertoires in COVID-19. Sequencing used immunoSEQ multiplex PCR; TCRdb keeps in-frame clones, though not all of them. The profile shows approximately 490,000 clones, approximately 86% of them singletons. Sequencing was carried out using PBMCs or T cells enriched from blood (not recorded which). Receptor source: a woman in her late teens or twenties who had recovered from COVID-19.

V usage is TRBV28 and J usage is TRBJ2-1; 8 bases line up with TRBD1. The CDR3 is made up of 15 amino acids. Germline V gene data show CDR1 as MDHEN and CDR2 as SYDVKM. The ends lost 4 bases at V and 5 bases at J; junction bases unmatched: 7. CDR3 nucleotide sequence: TGTGCCAGCAGTTCACTCGGGACAGGAAACAATGAGCAGTTCTTC. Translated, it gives CASSSLGTGNNEQFF.

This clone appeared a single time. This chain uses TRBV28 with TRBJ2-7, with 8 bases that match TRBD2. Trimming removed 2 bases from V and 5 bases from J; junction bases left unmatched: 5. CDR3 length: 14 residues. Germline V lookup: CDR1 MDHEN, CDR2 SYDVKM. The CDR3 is CASSLPGLVDEQYF. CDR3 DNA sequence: TGTGCCAGCAGTTTACCGGGACTAGTCGACGAGCAGTACTTC.

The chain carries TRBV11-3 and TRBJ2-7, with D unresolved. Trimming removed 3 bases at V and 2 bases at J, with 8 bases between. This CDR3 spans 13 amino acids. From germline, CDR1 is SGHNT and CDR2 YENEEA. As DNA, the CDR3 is TGTGCCAGCAGCTTGGGTACTACCTACGAGCAGTACTTC. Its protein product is CASSLGTTYEQYF.

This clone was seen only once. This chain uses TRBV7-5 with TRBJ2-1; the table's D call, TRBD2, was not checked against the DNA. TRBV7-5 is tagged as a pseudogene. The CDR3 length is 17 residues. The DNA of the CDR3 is TGTGCCAGAAGCCCTCCAGGTGAGGGAATCTCCTACAATGAGCAGTTCTTC. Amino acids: CARSPPGEGISYNEQFF.

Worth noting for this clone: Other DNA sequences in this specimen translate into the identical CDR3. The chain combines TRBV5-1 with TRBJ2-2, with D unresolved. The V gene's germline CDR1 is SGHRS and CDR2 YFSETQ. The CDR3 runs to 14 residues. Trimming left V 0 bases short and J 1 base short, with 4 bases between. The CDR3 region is CASSLALNTGELFF. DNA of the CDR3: TGCGCCAGCAGCTTGGCCCTGAACACCGGGGAGCTGTTTTTT.

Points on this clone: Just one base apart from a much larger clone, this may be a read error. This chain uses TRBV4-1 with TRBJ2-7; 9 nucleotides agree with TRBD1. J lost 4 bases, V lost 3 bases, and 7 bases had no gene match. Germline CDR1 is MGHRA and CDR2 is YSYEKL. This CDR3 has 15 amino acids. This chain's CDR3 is CASSHPGTGIYEQYF. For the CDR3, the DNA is TGCGCCAGCAGCCACCCCGGGACAGGGATTTACGAGCAGTACTTC.

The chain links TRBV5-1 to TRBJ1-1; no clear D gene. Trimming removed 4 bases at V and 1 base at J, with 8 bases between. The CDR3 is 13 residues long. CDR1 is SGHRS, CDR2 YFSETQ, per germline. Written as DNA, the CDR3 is TGCGCCAGCAGCGACCCAGGGAACACTGAAGCTTTCTTT. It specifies CASSDPGNTEAFF.

CDR3 protein: CAWSVRGIVAFF. In nucleotides, the CDR3 is TGTGCCTGGAGTGTAAGGGGGATAGTAGCTTTCTTT. This sequence joins TRBV30 and TRBJ1-1, with a weak D call TRBD1 (6 bases). Germline values: CDR1 GTSNPN, CDR2 SVGIG (reference sequence). The CDR3 is 12 residues long. The V and J ends lost 0 bases and 10 bases respectively, with 12 bases between them.

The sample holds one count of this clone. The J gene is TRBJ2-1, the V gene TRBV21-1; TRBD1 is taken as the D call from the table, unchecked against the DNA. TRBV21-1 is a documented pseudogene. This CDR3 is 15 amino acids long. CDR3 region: CASSKLPFFGGEQFF. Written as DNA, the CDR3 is TGTGCCAGCAGCAAATTACCGTTCTTTGGGGGCGAGCAGTTCTTC.

The CDR3 nucleotides read TGCAGTGCTAGTGCATACAATGAGCAGTTCTTC. Translated, it gives CSASAYNEQFF. This chain connects TRBV20-1 to TRBJ2-1; no definite D call. Trimming removed 3 bases at V and 4 bases at J, with 4 bases between. Germline assignment: CDR1 DFQATT and CDR2 SNEGSKA (reference sequence). This CDR3 has 11 residues.

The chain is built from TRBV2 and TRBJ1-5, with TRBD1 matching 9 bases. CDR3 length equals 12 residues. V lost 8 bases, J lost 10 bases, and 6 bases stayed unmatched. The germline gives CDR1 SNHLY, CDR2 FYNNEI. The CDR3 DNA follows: TGTGCCAGCCGACAGGGGGAATTACCCCAGCATTTT. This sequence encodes CASRQGELPQHF.

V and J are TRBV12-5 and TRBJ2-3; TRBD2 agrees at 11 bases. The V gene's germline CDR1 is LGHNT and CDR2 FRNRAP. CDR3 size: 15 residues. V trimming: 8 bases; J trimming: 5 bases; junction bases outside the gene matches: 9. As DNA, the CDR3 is TGTGCTAGTTGGGACACCGGGACTAGCGGAGATACGCAGTATTTT. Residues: CASWDTGTSGDTQYF.

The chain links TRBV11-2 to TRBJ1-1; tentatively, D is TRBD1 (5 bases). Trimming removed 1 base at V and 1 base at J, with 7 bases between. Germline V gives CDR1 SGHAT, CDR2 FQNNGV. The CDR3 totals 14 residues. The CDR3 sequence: CASSLVDRNTEAFF. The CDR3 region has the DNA TGTGCCAGCAGCTTAGTCGACAGGAACACTGAAGCTTTCTTT.

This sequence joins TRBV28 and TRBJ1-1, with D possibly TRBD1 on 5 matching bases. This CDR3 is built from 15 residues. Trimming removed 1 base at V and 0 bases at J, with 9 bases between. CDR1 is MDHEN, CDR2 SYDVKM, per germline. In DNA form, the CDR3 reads TGTGCCAGCAGTTTATTAGGGGCAATGAACACTGAAGCTTTCTTT. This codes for CASSLLGAMNTEAFF.

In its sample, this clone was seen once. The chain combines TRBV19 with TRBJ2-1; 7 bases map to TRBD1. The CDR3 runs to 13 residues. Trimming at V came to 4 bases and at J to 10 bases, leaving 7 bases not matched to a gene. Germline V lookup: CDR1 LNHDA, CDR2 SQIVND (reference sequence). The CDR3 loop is CASSNLRGGEQFF. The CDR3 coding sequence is TGTGCCAGTAGTAATCTTCGAGGGGGCGAGCAGTTCTTC.

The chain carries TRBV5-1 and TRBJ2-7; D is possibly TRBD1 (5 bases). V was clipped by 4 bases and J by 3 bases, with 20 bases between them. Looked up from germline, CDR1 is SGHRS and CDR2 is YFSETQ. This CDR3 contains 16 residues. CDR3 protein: CASSGTGATAHYEQYF. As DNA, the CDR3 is TGCGCCAGCAGCGGTACTGGGGCAACAGCCCACTACGAGCAGTACTTC.

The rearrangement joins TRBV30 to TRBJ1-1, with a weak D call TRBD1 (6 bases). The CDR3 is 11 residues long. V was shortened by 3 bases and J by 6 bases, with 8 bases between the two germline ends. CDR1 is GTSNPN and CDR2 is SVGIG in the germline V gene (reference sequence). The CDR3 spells CAWRDSAEAFF. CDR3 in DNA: TGTGCCTGGAGGGACAGTGCTGAAGCTTTCTTT. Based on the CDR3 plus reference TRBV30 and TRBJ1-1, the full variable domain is SQTIHQWPATLVQPVGSPLSLECTVEGTSNPNLYWYRQAAGRGLQLLFYSVGIGQISSEVPQNLSASRPQDRQFILSSKKLLLSDSGFYLCAWRDSAEAFFGQGTRLTVV.

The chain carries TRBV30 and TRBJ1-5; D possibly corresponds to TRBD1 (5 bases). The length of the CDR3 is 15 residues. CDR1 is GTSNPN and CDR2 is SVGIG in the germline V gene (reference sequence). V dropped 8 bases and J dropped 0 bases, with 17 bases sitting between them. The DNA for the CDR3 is TGTGCCGGAGGTTGGGGGGTTGGTAGCAATCAGCCCCAGCATTTT. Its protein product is CAGGWGVGSNQPQHF.

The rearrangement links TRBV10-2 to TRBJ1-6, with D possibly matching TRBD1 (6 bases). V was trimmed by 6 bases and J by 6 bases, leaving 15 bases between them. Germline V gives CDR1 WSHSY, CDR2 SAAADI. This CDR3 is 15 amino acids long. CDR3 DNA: TGCGCCAGCAGAACTACCAGGGGCGGTAATTCACCCCTCCACTTT. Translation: CASRTTRGGNSPLHF.

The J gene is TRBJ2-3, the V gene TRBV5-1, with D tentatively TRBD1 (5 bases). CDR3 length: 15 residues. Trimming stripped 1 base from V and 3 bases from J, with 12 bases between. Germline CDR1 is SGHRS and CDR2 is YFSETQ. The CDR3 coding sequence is TGCGCCAGCAGCTTGAGGGGCCCCGTGACAGATACGCAGTATTTT. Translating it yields CASSLRGPVTDTQYF.

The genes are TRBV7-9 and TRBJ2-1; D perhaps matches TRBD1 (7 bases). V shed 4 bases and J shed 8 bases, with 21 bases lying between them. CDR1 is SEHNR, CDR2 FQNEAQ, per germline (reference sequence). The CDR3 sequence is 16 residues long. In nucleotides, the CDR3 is TGTGCCAGCAGCTCCTGGAGGGGGCGTCAAGACTATGAGCAGTTCTTC. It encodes CASSSWRGRQDYEQFF.

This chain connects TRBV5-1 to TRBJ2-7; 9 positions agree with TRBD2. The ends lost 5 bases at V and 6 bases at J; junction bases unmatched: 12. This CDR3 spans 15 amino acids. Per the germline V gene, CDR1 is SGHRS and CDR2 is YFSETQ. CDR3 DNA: TGCGCCAGCAGTAGTGGTAGCGGGGGTCGGGTCGAGCAGTACTTC. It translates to CASSSGSGGRVEQYF.

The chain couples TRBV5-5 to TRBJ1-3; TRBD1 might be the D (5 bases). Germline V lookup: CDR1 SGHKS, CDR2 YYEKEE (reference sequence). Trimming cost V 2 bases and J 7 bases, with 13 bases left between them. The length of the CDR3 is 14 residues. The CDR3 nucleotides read TGTGCCAGCAGCTTTTTGGTGACAGATAACACCATATATTTT. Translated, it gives CASSFLVTDNTIYF.

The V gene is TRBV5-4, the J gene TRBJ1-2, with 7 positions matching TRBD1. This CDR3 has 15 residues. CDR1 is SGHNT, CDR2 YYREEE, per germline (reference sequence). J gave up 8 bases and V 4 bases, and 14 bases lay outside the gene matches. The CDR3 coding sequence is TGTGCCAGCAGCCTGGACCGGGACAGTCTTCGGGGCTACACCTTC. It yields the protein CASSLDRDSLRGYTF.

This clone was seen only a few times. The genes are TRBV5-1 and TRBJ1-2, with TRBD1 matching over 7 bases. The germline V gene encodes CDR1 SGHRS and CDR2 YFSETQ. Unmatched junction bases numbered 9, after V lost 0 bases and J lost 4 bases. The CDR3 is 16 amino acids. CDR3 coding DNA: TGCGCCAGCAGCTTGGTCCCGACAGGGTCATTCTATGGCTACACCTTC. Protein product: CASSLVPTGSFYGYTF.